This T cell receptor (beta chain) was profiled in a study of blood T cell repertoires in COVID-19. Overall study: Specimens from acute and convalescent COVID-19 originated in the United States, Italy and Spain. T cells, B-cell-depleted T cells, or PBMCs supplied cDNA or gDNA.

The table came from immunoSEQ multiplex PCR; TCRdb's copy has only in-frame clones and leaves some out. The table records about 170,000 clones, around 81% of them present only once. The germline gives CDR1 LGHNA, CDR2 YNFKEQ. The junction had 10 bases not matched to a gene; V was cut back by 0 bases and J by 5 bases. The CDR3 runs to 17 residues. This TCR was recovered from a woman of 80 years or more with COVID-19, enrolled during active disease. Sample: peripheral blood. The rearrangement joins TRBV4-2 to TRBJ2-3; 8 nucleotides line up with TRBD2. The chain's CDR3 is CASSQEATGGAVDTQYF. CDR3 DNA sequence: TGTGCCAGCAGCCAAGAGGCTACGGGGGGGGCCGTAGATACGCAGTATTTT.